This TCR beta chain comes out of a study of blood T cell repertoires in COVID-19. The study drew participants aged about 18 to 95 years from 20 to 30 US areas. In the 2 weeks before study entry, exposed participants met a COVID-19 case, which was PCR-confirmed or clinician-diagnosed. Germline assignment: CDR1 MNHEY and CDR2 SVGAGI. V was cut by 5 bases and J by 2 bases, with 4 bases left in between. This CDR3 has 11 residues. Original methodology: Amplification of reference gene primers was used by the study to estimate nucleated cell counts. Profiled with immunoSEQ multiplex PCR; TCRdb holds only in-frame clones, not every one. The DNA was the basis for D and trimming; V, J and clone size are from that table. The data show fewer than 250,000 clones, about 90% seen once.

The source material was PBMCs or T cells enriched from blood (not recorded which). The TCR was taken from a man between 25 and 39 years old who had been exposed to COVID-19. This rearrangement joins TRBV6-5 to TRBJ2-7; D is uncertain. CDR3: CASSHTYEQYF. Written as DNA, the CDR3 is TGTGCCAGCAGTCACACCTACGAGCAGTACTTC.